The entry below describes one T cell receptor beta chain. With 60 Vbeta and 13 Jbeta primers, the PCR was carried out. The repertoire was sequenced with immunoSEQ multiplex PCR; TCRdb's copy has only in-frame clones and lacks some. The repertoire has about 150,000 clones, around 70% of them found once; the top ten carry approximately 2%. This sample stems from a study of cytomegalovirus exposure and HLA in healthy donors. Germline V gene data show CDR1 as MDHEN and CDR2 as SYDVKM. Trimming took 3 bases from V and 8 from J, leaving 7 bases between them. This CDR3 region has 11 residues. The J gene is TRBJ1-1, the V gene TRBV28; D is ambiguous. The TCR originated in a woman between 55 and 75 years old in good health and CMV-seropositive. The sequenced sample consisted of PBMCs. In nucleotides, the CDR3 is TGTGCCAGCAGTTTGAGGGAGGAAGCTTTCTTT. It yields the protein CASSLREEAFF.